This TCR beta chain is from a study of metastatic and nonmetastatic thyroid tumors. TCRdb re-analyzed the PCR reads using MiXCR. The sample lists some 30,000 clones; about 20% were seen once. By frequency in the sample, this clone is medium-sized (0.01 to 0.1%). A junction boundary mismatches the germline segment, possibly from a read error. Ahead of thyroid surgery, no patient had received treatment of any kind. Sequencing used blood. The receptor's source is a female donor with papillary thyroid cancer or a benign thyroid nodule (not recorded which). Some clones in this sample may be carry-over from other donors' samples.

Written as DNA, the CDR3 is TGTGCCAGCAGGGAGGGTCTAGGGGGTAAGGACTTC. Translating gives CASREGLGGKDF. The chain combines TRBV28 with TRBJ2-5; TRBD1 or TRBD2 may be the D gene (6 bases each). This CDR3 has 12 amino acids. Germline V gene data show CDR1 as MDHEN and CDR2 as SYDVKM.